This section outlines one T cell receptor beta chain sequence together with its context. The antigen remains unidentified. This CDR3 is built from 14 residues. Germline lookup yields CDR1 MNHNS and CDR2 SASEGT. The V and J ends lost 6 bases and 7 bases, in that order; junction bases with no gene match: 7. This sample is drawn from a study of cytomegalovirus exposure and HLA in healthy donors. Whole-study results and caveats: An analysis was carried out at a later point. It showed that HLA-associated TCR beta chains were more clonally expanded than equally common non-associated chains.

Primers for the PCR totalled 60 Vbeta and 13 Jbeta. Here immunoSEQ multiplex PCR was the method, and the copy in TCRdb shows in-frame clones only, minus some. This sample carries under 75,000 clones, with roughly 2.4% going to the ten biggest clones. The TCR originated in a female donor in good health and CMV-seropositive. Sample: PBMCs. The chain uses TRBV6-1 and TRBJ1-2; 11 bases map to TRBD1. In nucleotides, the CDR3 is TGTGCCAGCAGGGACAGGGGGCATCAAGGTGGCTACACCTTC. Translated, it gives CASRDRGHQGGYTF.